The next 23 T cell receptor beta chains were all read from a single sample in a study of regulatory T cells in long-lasting Graves disease. As to time point: persistent/refractory GD, antithyroid drugs over 5 years with positive TRAb. With RNA extracted from PBMCs as input, the TCR library was made. Assembly of TCR beta libraries relied on iRepertoire HTBI primers together with Arm-PCR of CDR3 regions. TCRdb re-analysed the multiplex PCR reads in MiXCR, keeping a single row per CDR3 protein. The sample includes more than 300,000 distinct CDR3 sequences, more than 20% seen only once; the top ten take around 30%. The sequences come from peripheral blood mononuclear cells (PBMCs), collected when the disease was refractory, from a patient treated with antithyroid drugs. The receptor set was obtained from a woman aged 40-49 years with Graves disease.

This clonotype was seen many times. The chain employs TRBV27 and TRBJ1-2; D is unresolved. The germline V gene has CDR1 MNHEY and CDR2 SMNVEV (reference sequence). V was pared by 4 bases and J by 8 bases, with 17 bases between. The CDR3 length is 14 residues. In DNA, the CDR3 is TGTGCCAGCAGTTCACTTCTTGGGTCCTCAGGCTACACCTTC. Its translation: CASSSLLGSSGYTF.

This clonotype was picked up many times. The V call is TRBV24-1, the J call TRBJ1-5; TRBD1 aligns across 8 bases. The CDR3 has 15 amino acids. J was trimmed by 6 bases and V by 0 bases; bases with no gene match: 3. CDR1 is KGHDR, CDR2 SFDVKD, per germline. The DNA of the CDR3 is TGTGCCACCAGTGATTTGGGGACAGGCGGTCAGCCCCAGCATTTT. It codes for CATSDLGTGGQPQHF.

This chain links TRBV7-2 with TRBJ2-7, with unresolved D. Trimming took 5 bases from V and 3 from J, leaving 14 bases between them. The CDR3 spans 14 residues. Per the germline V gene, CDR1 is SGHTA and CDR2 is FQGNSA. The CDR3 DNA follows: TGTGCCAGCAGCCCGTCGGACGATCACTACGAGCAGTACTTC. Translation: CASSPSDDHYEQYF.

This clonotype has a handful of counts. This rearrangement joins TRBV15 to TRBJ1-1; 10 nucleotides line up with TRBD1. J lost 0 bases, V lost 5 bases, and 9 bases had no gene match. The CDR3 is made up of 17 amino acids. Germline lookup yields CDR1 LNHNV and CDR2 YYDKDF (reference sequence). As DNA, the CDR3 is TGTGCCACCAGCCGGGACAGGGGACTTAGTATGAACACTGAAGCTTTCTTT. It translates to CATSRDRGLSMNTEAFF.

The V call is TRBV28, the J call TRBJ2-3; D not certain. Germline lookup yields CDR1 MDHEN and CDR2 SYDVKM. V lost 7 bases and J 1 base, leaving 12 bases between the germline ends. The CDR3 totals 14 residues. The CDR3 sequence is CASKASSGTDTQYF. In DNA, the CDR3 is TGTGCCAGCAAGGCATCAAGCGGCACAGATACGCAGTATTTT.

The chain combines TRBV2 with TRBJ2-5; TRBD2 agrees at 7 bases. The CDR3 consists of 13 residues. Germline V CDR1 and CDR2: SNHLY, FYNNEI. V lost 8 bases and J lost 5; bases outside the gene matches: 8. CDR3 coding DNA: TGTGCCAGCGGGGAGGGCGCCCATGAGACCCAGTACTTC. It specifies CASGEGAHETQYF.

The sample holds many counts of this clonotype. This chain joins TRBV2 and TRBJ1-1; D call uncertain. CDR3 length: 13 residues. Germline values: CDR1 SNHLY, CDR2 FYNNEI. V was cut by 8 bases and J by 0 bases, with 10 bases left in between. Written as DNA, the CDR3 is TGTGCCAGCGTCGGACCCTTGAACACTGAAGCTTTCTTT. This translates into CASVGPLNTEAFF.

This clonotype was observed many times. The rearrangement links TRBV11-2 to TRBJ1-1; D might be TRBD1 (6 bases). Germline-derived CDR1 and CDR2 are SGHAT and FQNNGV. Trimming shortened V by 5 bases and J by 1 base, and 8 bases separated the two germline ends. The CDR3 runs to 13 residues. The CDR3 reads CASSKTGNTEAFF. DNA for the CDR3: TGTGCCAGCAGCAAGACAGGGAACACTGAAGCTTTCTTT.

The chain recombines TRBV19 with TRBJ2-7; D may be TRBD1 (6 bases). CDR1 and CDR2 from the germline V gene are LNHDA and SQIVND (reference sequence). The length of the CDR3 is 13 residues. V lost 3 bases to trimming and J lost 3 bases, with 9 bases between them. The CDR3 nucleotides read TGTGCCAGTAGTATCCGACAGGACTACGAGCAGTACTTC. Its translation: CASSIRQDYEQYF. Together with reference TRBV19 and TRBJ2-7, the CDR3 gives the full variable domain: DGGITQSPKYLFRKEGQNVTLSCEQNLNHDAMYWYRQDPGQGLRLIYYSQIVNDFQKGDIAEGYSVSREKKESFPLTVTSAQKNPTAFYLCASSIRQDYEQYFGPGTRLTVT.

This clonotype has only a few counts. This chain links TRBV6-5 with TRBJ2-4; D gene uncertain. The V end lost 4 bases, the J end lost 0 bases, and 13 bases lay between the germline ends. Germline CDR1 and CDR2: MNHEY and SVGAGI. CDR3 size: 16 residues. CDR3 sequence reads: CASSSLPLLAKNIQYF. In DNA, the CDR3 is TGTGCCAGCAGTTCATTGCCCCTGCTAGCCAAAAACATTCAGTACTTC.

The V and J genes are TRBV19 and TRBJ2-5, with 10 bases matching TRBD2. V dropped 5 bases and J dropped 5; count of bases not matched to a gene: 8. The CDR3 has 15 residues. Looked up from germline, CDR1 is LNHDA and CDR2 is SQIVND (reference sequence). The chain's CDR3 is CASSVGTSARETQYF. CDR3 DNA sequence: TGTGCCAGTAGTGTCGGGACTAGCGCGAGGGAGACCCAGTACTTC. The entire variable domain, with the rest obtained from reference TRBV19 and TRBJ2-5, is as follows: DGGITQSPKYLFRKEGQNVTLSCEQNLNHDAMYWYRQDPGQGLRLIYYSQIVNDFQKGDIAEGYSVSREKKESFPLTVTSAQKNPTAFYLCASSVGTSARETQYFGPGTRLLVL.

The chain links TRBV20-1 to TRBJ1-5; TRBD1 matches 7 bases. Germline V gene data show CDR1 as DFQATT and CDR2 as SNEGSKA (reference sequence). Trimming took 6 bases from V and 4 from J; bases not matched to a gene: 3. This CDR3 is 12 amino acids long. The CDR3 DNA is TGCAGTGCCCAGACAGGGAATCAGCCCCAGCATTTT. It is translated as CSAQTGNQPQHF.

This rearrangement joins TRBV6-1 to TRBJ2-7; D possibly matches TRBD1 or TRBD2 (5 bases each). Germline-derived CDR1 and CDR2 are MNHNS and SASEGT. Trimming cost V 7 bases and J 3 bases, with 7 bases left between them. The CDR3 covers 11 residues. The CDR3 sequence is CASMGVYEQYF. Written as DNA, the CDR3 is TGTGCCAGCATGGGGGTCTACGAGCAGTACTTC.

This clonotype was found once. The V gene is TRBV24-1, the J gene TRBJ2-1; 7 nucleotides agree with TRBD1. Germline CDR1 and CDR2: KGHDR and SFDVKD. The CDR3 consists of 15 residues. The trim removed 3 bases at V and 3 bases at J, leaving 4 bases unmatched. The DNA for the CDR3 is TGTGCCACCAGTGATCTTGGGGACAGCTACAATGAGCAGTTCTTC. It translates to CATSDLGDSYNEQFF.

This clonotype was seen a handful of times. The junction departs from the called germline gene at one end, perhaps through a read error. The J gene is TRBJ1-5, the V gene TRBV2, with D perhaps matching TRBD1 (6 bases). The CDR3 contains 16 residues. CDR1 is SNHLY, CDR2 FYNNEI, per germline. The CDR3 sequence is CASGERGGEWNQPQHF. The CDR3 DNA sequence: TGTGCCAGCGGTGAAAGGGGGGGTGAGTGGAATCAGCCCCAGCATTTT.

In this sample, this clonotype turned up many times. The CDR3: CATRRQSYEQYF. The CDR3, as DNA: TGTGCCACCAGACGGCAGTCCTACGAGCAGTACTTC. V and J are TRBV6-1 and TRBJ2-7, with D uncertain. Deletions cut 10 bases from V and 1 base from J, with 11 bases between. The germline V gene encodes CDR1 MNHNS and CDR2 SASEGT. There are 12 residues in the CDR3.

In this sample, this clonotype turned up once. The chain carries TRBV7-9 and TRBJ2-7; 8 positions agree with TRBD2. Trimming removed 8 bases from V and 5 bases from J; junction bases left unmatched: 14. This CDR3 has 15 residues. CDR1 and CDR2 (germline): SEHNR, FQNEAQ (reference sequence). Written as DNA, the CDR3 is TGTGCCAGCTCACCACCGGCGCGGGGGGATAACGAGCAGTACTTC. Amino acid sequence: CASSPPARGDNEQYF. The full variable domain, completed using reference TRBV7-9 and TRBJ2-7, is DTGVSQNPRHKITKRGQNVTFRCDPISEHNRLYWYRQTLGQGPEFLTYFQNEAQLEKSRLLSDRFSAERPKGSFSTLEIQRTEQGDSAMYLCASSPPARGDNEQYFGPGTRLTVT.

This clonotype appeared many times. The rearrangement joins TRBV2 to TRBJ1-4; D not resolved. V was trimmed by 4 bases and J by 4 bases, leaving 13 bases between them. CDR3 length: 15 amino acids. CDR1 is SNHLY, CDR2 FYNNEI, per germline. In nucleotides, the CDR3 is TGTGCCAGCAGTGTGGAGGCAGCCGGTAATGAAAAACTGTTTTTT. This codes for CASSVEAAGNEKLFF.

This clonotype showed up many times. The gene calls are TRBV15 and TRBJ2-7, with D perhaps TRBD1 (5 bases). Trimming cost V 2 bases and J 0 bases, with 20 bases left between them. The CDR3 covers 18 residues. Germline assignment: CDR1 LNHNV and CDR2 YYDKDF (reference sequence). The CDR3 nucleotides read TGTGCCACCAGCAGAAAAAGGGCAGGGCTTATGAGCTCCTACGAGCAGTACTTC. Its protein is CATSRKRAGLMSSYEQYF.

This clonotype was counted between two and nine times. This chain links TRBV7-8 with TRBJ1-3; D call uncertain. The CDR3 runs 16 residues. Germline CDR1 and CDR2: SGHVS and FQNEAQ. Trimming pared 5 bases from V and 0 bases from J, leaving 14 bases between. CDR3 sequence reads: CASSLPGLSSGNTIYF. CDR3 DNA: TGTGCCAGCAGCCTACCTGGACTGAGCTCTGGAAACACCATATATTTT.

This clonotype was observed a handful of times. The CDR3 sequence: CASSHEDFQETQYF. The CDR3 DNA is TGTGCCAGCAGCCACGAGGATTTCCAAGAGACCCAGTACTTC. The chain couples TRBV6-1 to TRBJ2-5; D unclear. This CDR3 is built from 14 residues. With 6 bases removed from V and 1 base from J, the gap between germline ends came to 12 bases. Germline V CDR1 and CDR2: MNHNS, SASEGT.

This clonotype was seen only a few times. The rearrangement joins TRBV2 to TRBJ1-3, with D unclear. The CDR3 spans 15 residues. Trimming removed 7 bases from V and 0 bases from J, with 13 bases in between. Germline assignment: CDR1 SNHLY and CDR2 FYNNEI. CDR3 in amino acids: CASTEGRISGNTIYF. In DNA, the CDR3 is TGTGCCAGCACCGAAGGGCGGATCTCTGGAAACACCATATATTTT.

This chain connects TRBV7-6 to TRBJ2-2; 10 bases align to TRBD1. This CDR3 spans 15 amino acids. Germline loops: CDR1 SGHVS, CDR2 FNYEAQ. Unmatched junction bases numbered 6, after V lost 5 bases and J lost 6 bases. CDR3 protein: CASSPWTGGSGELFF. CDR3 nucleotide sequence: TGTGCCAGCAGCCCGTGGACAGGGGGGTCCGGGGAGCTGTTTTTT.